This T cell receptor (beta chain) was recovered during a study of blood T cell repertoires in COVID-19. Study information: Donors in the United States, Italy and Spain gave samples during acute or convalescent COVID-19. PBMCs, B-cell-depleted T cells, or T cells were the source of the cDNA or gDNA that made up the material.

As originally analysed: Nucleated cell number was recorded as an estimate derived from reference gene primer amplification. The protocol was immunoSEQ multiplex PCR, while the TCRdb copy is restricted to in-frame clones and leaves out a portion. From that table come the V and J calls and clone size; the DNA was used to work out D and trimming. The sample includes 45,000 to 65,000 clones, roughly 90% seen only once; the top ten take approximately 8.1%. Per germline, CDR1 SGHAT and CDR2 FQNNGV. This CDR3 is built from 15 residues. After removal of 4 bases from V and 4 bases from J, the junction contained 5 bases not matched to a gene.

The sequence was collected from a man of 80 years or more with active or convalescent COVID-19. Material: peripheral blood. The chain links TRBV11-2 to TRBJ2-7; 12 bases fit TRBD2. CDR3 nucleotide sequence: TGTGCCAGCAGCTCGACTAGCGGGAGTAGATACGAGCAGTACTTC. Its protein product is CASSSTSGSRYEQYF.